This T cell receptor beta chain was documented in a study of OX40 agonist ivuxolimab in advanced cancers. Some clones are missing from TCRdb's copy, which holds only in-frame ones; the method was immunoSEQ multiplex PCR. The sample includes tens of thousands of clones, 91% of them seen just once. V dropped 1 base and J dropped 5 bases, with 9 bases sitting between them. Germline lookup yields CDR1 SGHNT and CDR2 YENEEA. The CDR3 totals 14 residues. This clone came up once. The TCR was taken from an adult with an advanced solid tumor such as melanoma, head and neck, liver or kidney cancer. The chain couples TRBV11-3 to TRBJ2-1; D not resolved. The material was CD4+ or CD8+ T cells sorted from blood, obtained in a trial of the OX40 agonist ivuxolimab. CDR3 loop: CASSLVSPDNEQFF. The CDR3, as DNA: TGTGCCAGCAGCTTAGTATCGCCAGACAATGAGCAGTTCTTC.